The entry below gives a single TCR beta chain sequence along with its context. Between the trimmed V and J ends, which lost 5 bases and 5 bases, there was a span of 15 bases. This CDR3 has 15 residues. CDR1 and CDR2 from the germline V gene are SEHNR and FQNEAQ (reference sequence). These data are taken from a study of blood T cell repertoires in COVID-19. Study information: Some COVID-19 samples were acute and others convalescent; all came from the United States, Italy and Spain. T cells, B-cell-depleted T cells, or PBMCs provided the cDNA or gDNA that served as material.

Original processing methods: Counts of nucleated cells, estimated from reference gene primer amplification, were obtained. Repertoires were generated with immunoSEQ multiplex PCR, while TCRdb's copy carries only in-frame clones and drops some. The V and J calls and the clone size are those of that table, but D and trimming were determined from the DNA. This table has about 170,000 clones, under 90% appearing once. The chain joins TRBV7-9 to TRBJ1-4; TRBD1 is a possible D gene (6 bases). Material for sequencing was peripheral blood. This clonotype was sampled from a woman older than 75 with acute or convalescent COVID-19. CDR3 nucleotides: TGTGCCAGCAGCCCCCGGGGGGCGCAGAATGAAAAACTGTTTTTT. It specifies CASSPRGAQNEKLFF.